Below, one TCR beta chain is given with its context. What it recognizes is unknown. V was cut by 1 base and J by 5 bases, with 9 bases left in between. The germline CDR1 and CDR2 sequences are SGHDN and FVKESK. This CDR3 comprises 14 residues. This specimen comes from a study of T cells in Graves' hyperthyroidism and ophthalmopathy. Study overall: Peripheral blood was acquired at first diagnosis, ahead of any therapy whatsoever.

The study enrolled patients aged 18 to 65 with newly diagnosed hyperthyroidism of under 2 months' duration. Patients showing uncontrolled infection, other autoimmune disease, pregnancy or lactation were ineligible. Findings and limits, study-wide: Appearing also in blood were most of the thyroid clonotypes expanded above 0.001.

RNA transcripts provided the source from which TCR beta CDR3 regions were amplified. HTBI primers were the set used in a first-round RT-PCR of the TCR CDR3. From the multiplex PCR reads, TCRdb called clonotypes with MiXCR, one entry per CDR3 protein. The data show about 420,000 distinct CDR3 sequences, 15% to 17% seen once. V and J are TRBV14 and TRBJ1-3; no definite D call. What was sequenced was blood. The clonotype comes from a woman aged 18-29 years with Graves' hyperthyroidism. CDR3: CASSQASSRNTIYF. The CDR3, as DNA: TGTGCCAGCAGCCAAGCATCGTCTCGAAACACCATATATTTT.